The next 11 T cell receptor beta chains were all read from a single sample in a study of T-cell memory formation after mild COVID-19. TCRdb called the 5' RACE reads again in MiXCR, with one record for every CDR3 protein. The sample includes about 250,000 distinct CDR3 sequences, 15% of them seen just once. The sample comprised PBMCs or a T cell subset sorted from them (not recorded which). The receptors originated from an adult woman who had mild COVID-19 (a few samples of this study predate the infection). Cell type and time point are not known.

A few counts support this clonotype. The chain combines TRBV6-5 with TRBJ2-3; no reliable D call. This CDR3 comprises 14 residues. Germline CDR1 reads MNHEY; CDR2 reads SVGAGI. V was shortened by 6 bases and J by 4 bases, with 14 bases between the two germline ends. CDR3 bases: TGTGCCAGCAGCCTACCCGGTCGCCCAGATACGCAGTATTTT. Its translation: CASSLPGRPDTQYF.

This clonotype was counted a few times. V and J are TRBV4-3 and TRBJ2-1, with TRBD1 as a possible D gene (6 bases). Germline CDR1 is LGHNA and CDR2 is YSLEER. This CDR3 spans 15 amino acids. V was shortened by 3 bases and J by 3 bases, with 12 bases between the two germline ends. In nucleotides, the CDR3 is TGCGCCAGCAGCCAGGGGCAGGGGTACTACAATGAGCAGTTCTTC. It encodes CASSQGQGYYNEQFF.

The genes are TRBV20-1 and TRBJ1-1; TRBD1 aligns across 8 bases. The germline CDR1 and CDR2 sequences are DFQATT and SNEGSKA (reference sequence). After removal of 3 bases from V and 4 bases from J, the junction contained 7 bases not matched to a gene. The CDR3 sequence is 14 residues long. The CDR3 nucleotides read TGCAGTGCTAGCCCGGGACAGGTGCGCACTGAAGCTTTCTTT. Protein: CSASPGQVRTEAFF.

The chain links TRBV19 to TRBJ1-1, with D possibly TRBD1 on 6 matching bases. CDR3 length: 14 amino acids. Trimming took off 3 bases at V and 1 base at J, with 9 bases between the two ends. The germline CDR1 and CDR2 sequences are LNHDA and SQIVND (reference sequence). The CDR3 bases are TGTGCCAGTAGTATTTGGGGACAGAACACTGAAGCTTTCTTT. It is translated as CASSIWGQNTEAFF.

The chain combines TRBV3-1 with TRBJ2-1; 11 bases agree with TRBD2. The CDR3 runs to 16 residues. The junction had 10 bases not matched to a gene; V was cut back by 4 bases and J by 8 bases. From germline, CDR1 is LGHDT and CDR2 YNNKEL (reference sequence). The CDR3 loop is CASSLSRLAGRHEQFF. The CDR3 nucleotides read TGTGCCAGCAGCCTATCAAGACTAGCGGGACGTCATGAGCAGTTCTTC.

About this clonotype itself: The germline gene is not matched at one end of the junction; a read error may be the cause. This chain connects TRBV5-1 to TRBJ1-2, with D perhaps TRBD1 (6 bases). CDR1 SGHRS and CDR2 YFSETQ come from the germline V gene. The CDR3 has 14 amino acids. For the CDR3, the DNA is TGCGCCAACAGCCAAGGCATGGGGGCGCAGGGCTACACCTTC. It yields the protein CANSQGMGAQGYTF.

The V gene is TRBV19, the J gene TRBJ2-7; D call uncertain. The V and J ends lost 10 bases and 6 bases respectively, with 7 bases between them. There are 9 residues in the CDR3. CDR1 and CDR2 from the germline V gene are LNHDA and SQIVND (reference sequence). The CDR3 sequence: CATRGEQYF. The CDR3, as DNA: TGTGCCACTAGAGGCGAGCAGTACTTC.

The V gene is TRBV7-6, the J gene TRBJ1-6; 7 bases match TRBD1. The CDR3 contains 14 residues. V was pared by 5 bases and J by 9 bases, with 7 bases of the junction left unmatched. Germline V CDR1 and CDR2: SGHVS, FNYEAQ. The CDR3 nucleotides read TGTGCCAGCAGCCCCAGGGGGGGGGCTTCACCCCTCCACTTT. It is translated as CASSPRGGASPLHF. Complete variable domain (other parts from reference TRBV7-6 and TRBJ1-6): GAGVSQSPRYKVTKRGQDVALRCDPISGHVSLYWYRQALGQGPEFLTYFNYEAQQDKSGLPNDRFSAERPEGSISTLTIQRTEQRDSAMYRCASSPRGGASPLHFGNGTRLTVT.

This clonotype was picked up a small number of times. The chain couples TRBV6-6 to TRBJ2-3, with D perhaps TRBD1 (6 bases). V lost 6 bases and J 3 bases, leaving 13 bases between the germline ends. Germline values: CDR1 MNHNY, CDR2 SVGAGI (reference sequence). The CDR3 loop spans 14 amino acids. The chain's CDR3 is CASSQTGFTDTQYF. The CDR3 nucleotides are TGTGCCAGCAGCCAGACAGGTTTTACAGATACGCAGTATTTT.

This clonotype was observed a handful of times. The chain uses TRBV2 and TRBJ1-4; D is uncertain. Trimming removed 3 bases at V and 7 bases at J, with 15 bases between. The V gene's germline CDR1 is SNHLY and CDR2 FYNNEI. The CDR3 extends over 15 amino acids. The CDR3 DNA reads TGTGCCAGCAGTGACCCAGGTCGAGTAGGTGAAAAACTGTTTTTT. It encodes CASSDPGRVGEKLFF.

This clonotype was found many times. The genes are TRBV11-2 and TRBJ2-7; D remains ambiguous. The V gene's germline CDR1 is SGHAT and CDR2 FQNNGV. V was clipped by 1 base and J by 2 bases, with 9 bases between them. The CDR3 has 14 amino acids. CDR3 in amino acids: CASSLVPEPYEQYF. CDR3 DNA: TGTGCCAGCAGCTTAGTCCCGGAGCCCTACGAGCAGTACTTC.